This T cell receptor beta chain was captured in a study of blood T cell repertoires in COVID-19. Whole-study context: The origin of the acute and convalescent COVID-19 samples was the United States, Italy and Spain. Sample material is recorded as cDNA or gDNA derived from T cells, B-cell-depleted T cells, or PBMCs.

CDR3 length equals 14 residues. In germline, CDR1 is SGHNT, CDR2 YENEEA. With V trimmed by 7 bases and J by 4 bases, 4 bases remained unmatched. As originally analysed: Amplification of reference gene primers was used by the study to estimate nucleated cell counts. Method: immunoSEQ multiplex PCR; TCRdb's copy keeps in-frame clones and lacks some. V and J calls and clone size are copied from that table; D and trimming were computed from the DNA. The repertoire holds some 120,000 clones, with less than 90% as singletons. The receptor comes from an elderly man with active or convalescent COVID-19. The chain links TRBV11-3 to TRBJ2-3; TRBD2 matches 11 bases. The sample taken for sequencing was peripheral blood. In nucleotides, the CDR3 is TGTGCCAGCAAACCGGGACTAGCGGCAGATACGCAGTATTTT. Translating gives CASKPGLAADTQYF.